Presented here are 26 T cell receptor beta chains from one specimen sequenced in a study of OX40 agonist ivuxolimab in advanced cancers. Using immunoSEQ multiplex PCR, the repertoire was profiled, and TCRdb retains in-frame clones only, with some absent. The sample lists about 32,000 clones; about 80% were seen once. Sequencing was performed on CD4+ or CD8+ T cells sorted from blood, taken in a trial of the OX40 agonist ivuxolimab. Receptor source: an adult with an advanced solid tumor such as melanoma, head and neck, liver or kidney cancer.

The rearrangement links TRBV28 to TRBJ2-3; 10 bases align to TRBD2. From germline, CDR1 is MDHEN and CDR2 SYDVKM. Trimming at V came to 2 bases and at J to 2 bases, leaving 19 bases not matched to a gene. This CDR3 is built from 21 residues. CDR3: CASSLGVVAGGLLTDTDTQYF. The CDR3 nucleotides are TGTGCCAGCAGTTTAGGAGTCGTAGCGGGGGGTCTCCTAACCGACACAGATACGCAGTATTTT.

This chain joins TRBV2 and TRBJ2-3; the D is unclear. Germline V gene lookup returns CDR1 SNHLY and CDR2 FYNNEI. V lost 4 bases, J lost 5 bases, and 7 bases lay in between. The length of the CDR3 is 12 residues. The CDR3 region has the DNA TGTGCCAGCAGTGTTCGGGTAGATACGCAGTATTTT. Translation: CASSVRVDTQYF. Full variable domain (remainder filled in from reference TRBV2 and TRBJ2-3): EPEVTQTPSHQVTQMGQEVILRCVPISNHLYFYWYRQILGQKVEFLVSFYNNEISEKSEIFDDQFSVERPDGSNFTLKIRSTKLEDSAMYFCASSVRVDTQYFGPGTRLTVL.

CDR3 nucleotides: TGTGCCAGCAGCTTAGGGCACAGGGGGGTCGGCGAGCAGTACTTC. It encodes CASSLGHRGVGEQYF. J is TRBJ2-7 and V is TRBV5-8, with 8 bases that match TRBD1. The CDR3 covers 15 residues. Germline trimming cut 2 bases from V and 6 bases from J; bases unmatched to any gene: 10. Germline V gives CDR1 SGHTS, CDR2 YDEGEE.

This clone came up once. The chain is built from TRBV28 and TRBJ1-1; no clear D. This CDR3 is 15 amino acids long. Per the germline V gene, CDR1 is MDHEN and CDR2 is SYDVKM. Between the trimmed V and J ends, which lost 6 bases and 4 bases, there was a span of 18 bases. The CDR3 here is CASRRTTKWSTEAFF. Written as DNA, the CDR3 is TGTGCCAGCAGACGTACGACAAAATGGTCCACTGAAGCTTTCTTT.

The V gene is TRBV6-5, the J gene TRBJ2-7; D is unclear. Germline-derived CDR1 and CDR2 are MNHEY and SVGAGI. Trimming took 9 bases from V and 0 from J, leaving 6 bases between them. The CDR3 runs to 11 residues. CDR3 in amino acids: CASTDSYEQYF. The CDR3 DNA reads TGTGCCAGTACTGACTCCTACGAGCAGTACTTC.

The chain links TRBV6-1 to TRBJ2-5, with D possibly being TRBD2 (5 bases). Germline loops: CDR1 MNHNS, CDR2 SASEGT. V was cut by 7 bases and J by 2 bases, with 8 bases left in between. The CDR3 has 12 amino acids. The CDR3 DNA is TGTGCCAGCACACGCGGGCAAGAGACCCAGTACTTC. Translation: CASTRGQETQYF.

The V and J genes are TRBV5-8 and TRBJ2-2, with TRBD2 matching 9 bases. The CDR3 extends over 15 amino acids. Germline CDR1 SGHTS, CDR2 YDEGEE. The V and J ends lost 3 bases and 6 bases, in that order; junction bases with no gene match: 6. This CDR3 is CASSSREGAAGELFF. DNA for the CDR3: TGTGCCAGCAGCTCGCGGGAGGGGGCGGCCGGGGAGCTGTTTTTT.

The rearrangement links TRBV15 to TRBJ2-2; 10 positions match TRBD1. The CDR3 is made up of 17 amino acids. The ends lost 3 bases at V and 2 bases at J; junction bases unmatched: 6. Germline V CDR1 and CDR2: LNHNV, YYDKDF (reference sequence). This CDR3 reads CATSSSRTGGNTGELFF. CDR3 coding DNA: TGTGCCACCAGCAGCTCCCGGACAGGGGGAAACACCGGGGAGCTGTTTTTT.

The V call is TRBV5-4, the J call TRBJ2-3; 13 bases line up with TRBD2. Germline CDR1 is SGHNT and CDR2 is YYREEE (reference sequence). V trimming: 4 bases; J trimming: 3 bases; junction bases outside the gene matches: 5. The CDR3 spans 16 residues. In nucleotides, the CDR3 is TGTGCCAGCAGCGGCGGGACTAGCGGGACAACAGATACGCAGTATTTT. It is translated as CASSGGTSGTTDTQYF. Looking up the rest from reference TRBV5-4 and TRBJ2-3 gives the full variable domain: ETGVTQSPTHLIKTRGQQVTLRCSSQSGHNTVSWYQQALGQGPQFIFQYYREEENGRGNFPPRFSGLQFPNYSSELNVNALELDDSALYLCASSGGTSGTTDTQYFGPGTRLTVL.

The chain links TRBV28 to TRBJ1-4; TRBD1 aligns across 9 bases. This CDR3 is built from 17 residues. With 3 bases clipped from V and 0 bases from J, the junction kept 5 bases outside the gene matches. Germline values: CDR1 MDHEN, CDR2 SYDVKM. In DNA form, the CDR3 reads TGTGCCAGCAGTTTGGAGGGACAGGGTACAACTAATGAAAAACTGTTTTTT. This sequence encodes CASSLEGQGTTNEKLFF.

CDR3 nucleotides: TGTGCCAGCAGTTTACCCTCGGGGGAATTCAATCAGCCCCAGCATTTT. It is translated as CASSLPSGEFNQPQHF. The genes are TRBV28 and TRBJ1-5; TRBD1 is a possible D gene (5 bases). The CDR3 extends over 16 amino acids. Trimming stripped 2 bases from V and 3 bases from J, with 14 bases between. Germline lookup yields CDR1 MDHEN and CDR2 SYDVKM.

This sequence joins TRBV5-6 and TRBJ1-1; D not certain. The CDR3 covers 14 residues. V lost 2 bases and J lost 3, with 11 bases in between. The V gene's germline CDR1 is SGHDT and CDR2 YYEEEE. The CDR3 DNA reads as TGTGCCAGCAGCTTTATTTTGCGGGACACTGAAGCTTTCTTT. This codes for CASSFILRDTEAFF. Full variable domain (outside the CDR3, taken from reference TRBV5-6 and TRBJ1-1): DAGVTQSPTHLIKTRGQQVTLRCSPKSGHDTVSWYQQALGQGPQFIFQYYEEEERQRGNFPDRFSGHQFPNYSSELNVNALLLGDSALYLCASSFILRDTEAFFGQGTRLTVV.

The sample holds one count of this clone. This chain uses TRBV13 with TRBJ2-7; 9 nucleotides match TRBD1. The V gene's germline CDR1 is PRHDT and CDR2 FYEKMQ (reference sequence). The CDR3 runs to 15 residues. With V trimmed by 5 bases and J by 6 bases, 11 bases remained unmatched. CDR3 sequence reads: CASSPSGTGFREQYF. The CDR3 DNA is TGTGCCAGCAGCCCGTCCGGGACAGGGTTTCGCGAGCAGTACTTC.

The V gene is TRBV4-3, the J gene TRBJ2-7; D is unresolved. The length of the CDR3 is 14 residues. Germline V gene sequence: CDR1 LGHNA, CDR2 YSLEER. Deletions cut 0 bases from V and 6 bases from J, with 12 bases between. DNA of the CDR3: TGCGCCAGCAGCCAAGACCGGGTGATCGGCGAGCAGTACTTC. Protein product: CASSQDRVIGEQYF.

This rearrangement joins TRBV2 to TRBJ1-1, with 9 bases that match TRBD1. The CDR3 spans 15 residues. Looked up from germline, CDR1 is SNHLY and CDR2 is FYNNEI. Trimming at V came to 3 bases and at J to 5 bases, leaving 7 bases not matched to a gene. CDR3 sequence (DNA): TGTGCCAGCAGTGATTCGGACAGGGGAGGAACTGAAGCTTTCTTT. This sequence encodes CASSDSDRGGTEAFF. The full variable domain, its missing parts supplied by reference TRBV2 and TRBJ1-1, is EPEVTQTPSHQVTQMGQEVILRCVPISNHLYFYWYRQILGQKVEFLVSFYNNEISEKSEIFDDQFSVERPDGSNFTLKIRSTKLEDSAMYFCASSDSDRGGTEAFFGQGTRLTVV.

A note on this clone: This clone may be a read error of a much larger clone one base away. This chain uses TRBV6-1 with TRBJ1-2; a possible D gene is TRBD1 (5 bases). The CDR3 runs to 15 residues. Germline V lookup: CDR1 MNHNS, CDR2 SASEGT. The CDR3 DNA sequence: TGTACCAGCAGTGAAGGGCTGGGACCGAACTATGGCTACACCTTC. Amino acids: CTSSEGLGPNYGYTF.

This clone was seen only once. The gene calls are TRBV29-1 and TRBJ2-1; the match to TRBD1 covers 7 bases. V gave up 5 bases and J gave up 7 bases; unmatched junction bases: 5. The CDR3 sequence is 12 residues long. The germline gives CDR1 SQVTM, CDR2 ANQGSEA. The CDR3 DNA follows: TGCAGCGTTACGACAGGGAAGAATGAGCAGTTCTTC. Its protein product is CSVTTGKNEQFF.

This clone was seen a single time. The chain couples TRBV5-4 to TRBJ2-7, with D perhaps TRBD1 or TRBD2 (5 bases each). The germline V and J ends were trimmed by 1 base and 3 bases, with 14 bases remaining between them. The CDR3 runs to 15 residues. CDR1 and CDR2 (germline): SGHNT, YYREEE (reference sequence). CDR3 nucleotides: TGTGCCAGCAGCTTGTGGGGACGGACGATCTACGAGCAGTACTTC. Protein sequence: CASSLWGRTIYEQYF.

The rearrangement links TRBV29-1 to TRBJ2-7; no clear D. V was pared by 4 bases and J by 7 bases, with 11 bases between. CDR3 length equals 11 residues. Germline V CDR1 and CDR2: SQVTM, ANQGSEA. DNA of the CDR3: TGCAGCGTTGGAATGTGGAGTGAGCAGTACTTC. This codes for CSVGMWSEQYF.

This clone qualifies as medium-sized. CDR3 nucleotides: TGTGCCAGCAGCTTGGGTCCGGGTAATCAGCCCCAGCATTTT. Translating it yields CASSLGPGNQPQHF. The gene calls are TRBV5-6 and TRBJ1-5; D gene unclear. CDR3 length: 14 amino acids. Germline V CDR1 and CDR2: SGHDT, YYEEEE. V dropped 0 bases and J dropped 4 bases, with 8 bases sitting between them.

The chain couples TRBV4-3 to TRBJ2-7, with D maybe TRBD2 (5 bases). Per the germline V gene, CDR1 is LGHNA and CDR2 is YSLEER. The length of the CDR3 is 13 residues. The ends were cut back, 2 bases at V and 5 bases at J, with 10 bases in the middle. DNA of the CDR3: TGCGCCAGCAGCCAAACACTCGGGGACGAGCAGTACTTC. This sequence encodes CASSQTLGDEQYF.

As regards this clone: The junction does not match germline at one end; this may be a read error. CDR3 region: CASSLEPREDEQFF. As DNA, the CDR3 is TGTGCTAGCAGCCTCGAGCCCCGGGAGGATGAGCAGTTCTTC. The chain uses TRBV7-7 and TRBJ2-1, with 7 bases lining up with TRBD2. Germline lookup yields CDR1 SSHAT and CDR2 FNYEAQ (reference sequence). CDR3 size: 14 residues.

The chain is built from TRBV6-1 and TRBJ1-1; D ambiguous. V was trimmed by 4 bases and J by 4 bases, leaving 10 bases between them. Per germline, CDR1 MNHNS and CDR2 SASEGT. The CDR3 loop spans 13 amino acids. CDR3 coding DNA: TGTGCCAGCAGTGTACCGGAGAGCACTGAAGCTTTCTTT. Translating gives CASSVPESTEAFF.

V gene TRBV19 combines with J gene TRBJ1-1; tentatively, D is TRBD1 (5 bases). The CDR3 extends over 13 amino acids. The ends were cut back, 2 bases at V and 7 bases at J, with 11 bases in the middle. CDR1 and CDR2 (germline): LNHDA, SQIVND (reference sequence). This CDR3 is CASSIRAGNEAFF. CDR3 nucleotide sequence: TGTGCCAGTAGTATAAGGGCAGGGAATGAAGCTTTCTTT.

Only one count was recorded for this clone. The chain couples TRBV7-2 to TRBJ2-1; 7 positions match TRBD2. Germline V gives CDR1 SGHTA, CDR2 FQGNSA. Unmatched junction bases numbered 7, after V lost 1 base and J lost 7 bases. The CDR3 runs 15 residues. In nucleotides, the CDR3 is TGTGCCAGCAGCTTAGGCCCTGCGGGAGTTAATGAGCAGTTCTTC. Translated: CASSLGPAGVNEQFF.

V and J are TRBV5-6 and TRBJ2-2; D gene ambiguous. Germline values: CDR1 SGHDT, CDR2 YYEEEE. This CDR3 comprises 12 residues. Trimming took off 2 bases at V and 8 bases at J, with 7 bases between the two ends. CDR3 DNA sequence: TGTGCCAGCAGCTTTATATCGGGGGAGCTGTTTTTT. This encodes CASSFISGELFF.